This is a list of T cell receptor beta chains from one sample in a study of cytomegalovirus exposure and HLA in healthy donors. Sequencing used immunoSEQ multiplex PCR; TCRdb keeps in-frame clones, though not all of them. The data show about 57,000 clones, roughly 83% seen once. Sequenced material: PBMCs. These receptors all come from a man aged 25 to 40 in good health and CMV-seronegative. Both conserved end residues are part of each CDR3. D genes are given only for firm matches. Part of the rows lack a size; the others show once, few, many or a class for expanded clones.

D gene: TRBD1; clone size: few; J gene: TRBJ2-7; V gene: TRBV4-3; CDR3 protein: CASSHLTGDEQYF; CDR3 DNA: TGCGCCAGCAGCCACCTGACAGGGGACGAGCAGTACTTC
D gene: -; clone size: -; J gene: TRBJ2-5; V gene: TRBV9; CDR3 protein: CASSAYRIAETQYF; CDR3 DNA: TGTGCCAGCAGCGCGTACAGAATCGCAGAGACCCAGTACTTC
D gene: TRBD2; clone size: -; J gene: TRBJ2-3; V gene: TRBV6-5; CDR3 protein: CASSYPAGTGPDTQYF; CDR3 DNA: TGTGCCAGCAGTTACCCAGCGGGAACGGGGCCAGATACGCAGTATTTT
D gene: -; clone size: -; J gene: TRBJ2-1; V gene: TRBV9; CDR3 protein: CASSANDLGNEQFF; CDR3 DNA: TGTGCCAGCAGCGCGAATGACCTAGGCAATGAGCAGTTCTTC
D gene: -; clone size: -; J gene: TRBJ2-7; V gene: TRBV2; CDR3 protein: CASSEGGHHSSYEQYF; CDR3 DNA: TGTGCCAGCAGTGAAGGCGGGCACCATAGCTCCTACGAGCAGTACTTC
D gene: -; clone size: -; J gene: TRBJ1-4; V gene: TRBV25-1; CDR3 protein: CASSEYGRPNEKLFF; CDR3 DNA: TGTGCCAGCAGTGAATATGGCAGGCCCAATGAAAAACTGTTTTTT
D gene: TRBD2; clone size: -; J gene: TRBJ2-5; V gene: TRBV6-5; CDR3 protein: CASTSSLAGEETQYF; CDR3 DNA: TGTGCCAGCACCTCCAGCCTAGCGGGTGAAGAGACCCAGTACTTC
D gene: TRBD1; clone size: -; J gene: TRBJ2-5; V gene: TRBV18; CDR3 protein: CASSPRSQGKGTQYF; CDR3 DNA: TGTGCCAGCTCACCACGGTCACAGGGGAAGGGGACCCAGTACTTC
D gene: -; clone size: -; J gene: TRBJ2-2; V gene: TRBV9; CDR3 protein: CASSVEGADGTGELFF; CDR3 DNA: TGTGCCAGCAGCGTGGAGGGGGCGGATGGCACCGGGGAGCTGTTTTTT
D gene: -; clone size: -; J gene: TRBJ2-5; V gene: TRBV7-2; CDR3 protein: CASSLAAVQETQYF; CDR3 DNA: TGTGCCAGCAGCTTAGCCGCGGTCCAAGAGACCCAGTACTTC
D gene: TRBD1; clone size: -; J gene: TRBJ1-5; V gene: TRBV6-1; CDR3 protein: CASTPQGADNQPQHF; CDR3 DNA: TGTGCCAGCACCCCCCAGGGGGCTGACAATCAGCCCCAGCATTTT
D gene: TRBD1; clone size: -; J gene: TRBJ1-2; V gene: TRBV6-5; CDR3 protein: CASSPGTGYGYTF; CDR3 DNA: TGTGCCAGCAGTCCCGGGACAGGCTATGGCTACACCTTC
D gene: TRBD2; clone size: -; J gene: TRBJ2-7; V gene: TRBV7-2; CDR3 protein: CASSPTSGSSYEQYF; CDR3 DNA: TGTGCCAGCAGCCCCACTAGCGGGAGCTCCTACGAGCAGTACTTC
D gene: -; clone size: -; J gene: TRBJ2-3; V gene: TRBV11-2; CDR3 protein: CASSLPFSGPEGTQYF; CDR3 DNA: TGTGCCAGCAGCTTACCCTTTAGCGGCCCGGAAGGTACGCAGTATTTT
D gene: TRBD2; clone size: -; J gene: TRBJ2-1; V gene: TRBV5-4; CDR3 protein: CASSLAASGIPGEQFF; CDR3 DNA: TGTGCCAGCAGCTTGGCGGCTAGCGGGATCCCGGGTGAGCAGTTCTTC
D gene: TRBD1; clone size: -; J gene: TRBJ2-7; V gene: TRBV7-2; CDR3 protein: CASSGGDRAYYEQYF; CDR3 DNA: TGTGCCAGCAGTGGGGGGGACAGGGCCTACTACGAGCAGTACTTC
D gene: TRBD1; clone size: -; J gene: TRBJ1-2; V gene: TRBV2; CDR3 protein: CASSDQGANYGYTF; CDR3 DNA: TGTGCCAGCAGTGACCAGGGGGCGAACTATGGCTACACCTTC
D gene: -; clone size: -; J gene: TRBJ2-2; V gene: TRBV7-3; CDR3 protein: CASSFDSPGELFF; CDR3 DNA: TGTGCCAGCAGCTTTGACAGTCCCGGGGAGCTGTTTTTT
D gene: TRBD2; clone size: -; J gene: TRBJ2-2; V gene: TRBV6-1; CDR3 protein: CASREGGLDTGELFF; CDR3 DNA: TGTGCCAGCAGAGAGGGAGGGTTGGACACCGGGGAGCTGTTTTTT
D gene: TRBD2; clone size: -; J gene: TRBJ2-1; V gene: TRBV7-8; CDR3 protein: CASSFPIAGKTYNEQFF; CDR3 DNA: TGTGCCAGCAGCTTCCCTATAGCGGGAAAAACCTACAATGAGCAGTTCTTC
D gene: -; clone size: -; J gene: TRBJ2-7; V gene: TRBV29-1; CDR3 protein: CSVEDRGSSYEQYF; CDR3 DNA: TGCAGCGTTGAAGATCGGGGGAGCTCCTACGAGCAGTACTTC
D gene: -; clone size: -; J gene: TRBJ1-3; V gene: TRBV5-4; CDR3 protein: CASSLEGGGRDTIYF; CDR3 DNA: TGTGCCAGCAGCTTGGAAGGCGGAGGGAGGGACACCATATATTTT
D gene: TRBD1; clone size: -; J gene: TRBJ2-1; V gene: TRBV2; CDR3 protein: CASRGTGNNEQFF; CDR3 DNA: TGTGCCAGCAGGGGGACAGGGAACAATGAGCAGTTCTTC
D gene: -; clone size: -; J gene: TRBJ1-6; V gene: TRBV19; CDR3 protein: CATNPTGVNSPLHF; CDR3 DNA: TGTGCCACCAACCCGACGGGGGTTAATTCACCCCTCCACTTT
D gene: -; clone size: -; J gene: TRBJ2-7; V gene: TRBV5-4; CDR3 protein: CASSLTGYEQYF; CDR3 DNA: TGTGCCAGCAGCTTGACTGGCTACGAGCAGTACTTC
D gene: -; clone size: -; J gene: TRBJ2-3; V gene: TRBV27; CDR3 protein: CASSSEERWVTDTQYF; CDR3 DNA: TGTGCCAGCAGTTCCGAGGAGCGGTGGGTCACAGATACGCAGTATTTT
D gene: -; clone size: -; J gene: TRBJ2-7; V gene: TRBV13; CDR3 protein: CASSLRRDIYEQYF; CDR3 DNA: TGTGCCAGCAGCTTACGCCGGGATATCTACGAGCAGTACTTC
D gene: -; clone size: -; J gene: TRBJ2-3; V gene: TRBV13; CDR3 protein: CASSLGPDTQYF; CDR3 DNA: TGTGCCAGCAGCTTAGGTCCTGATACGCAGTATTTT
D gene: -; clone size: once; J gene: TRBJ2-2; V gene: TRBV7-3; CDR3 protein: CASSLIPSNTGELFF; CDR3 DNA: TGTGCCAGCAGCTTAATCCCCTCTAACACCGGGGAGCTGTTTTTT
D gene: -; clone size: -; J gene: TRBJ1-6; V gene: TRBV30; CDR3 protein: CAWSEGGSNSPLHF; CDR3 DNA: TGTGCCTGGAGCGAGGGGGGGAGTAATTCACCCCTCCACTTT
D gene: -; clone size: -; J gene: TRBJ2-6; V gene: TRBV18; CDR3 protein: CASSPFSVSGANVLTF; CDR3 DNA: TGTGCCAGCTCACCCTTCAGCGTCTCTGGGGCCAACGTCCTGACTTTC
D gene: -; clone size: -; J gene: TRBJ1-2; V gene: TRBV10-1; CDR3 protein: CASSDHSNYGYTF; CDR3 DNA: TGCGCCAGCAGTGACCACAGCAACTATGGCTACACCTTC
D gene: -; clone size: -; J gene: TRBJ2-7; V gene: TRBV5-5; CDR3 protein: CASSQEGLDAYEQYF; CDR3 DNA: TGTGCCAGCAGCCAGGAGGGGCTTGATGCCTACGAGCAGTACTTC
D gene: TRBD1; clone size: -; J gene: TRBJ1-4; V gene: TRBV5-1; CDR3 protein: CASSGGQVEIVEKLFF; CDR3 DNA: TGCGCCAGCAGCGGGGGACAGGTGGAGATAGTGGAAAAACTGTTTTTT
D gene: TRBD2; clone size: once; J gene: TRBJ2-1; V gene: TRBV7-2; CDR3 protein: CASSLTSGGPGYNEQFF; CDR3 DNA: TGTGCCAGCAGCCTCACTAGCGGGGGGCCCGGCTACAATGAGCAGTTCTTC
D gene: -; clone size: -; J gene: TRBJ1-4; V gene: TRBV5-4; CDR3 protein: CASSLAGGGAEKLFF; CDR3 DNA: TGTGCCAGCAGCTTGGCTGGCGGGGGTGCAGAAAAACTGTTTTTT
D gene: TRBD2; clone size: -; J gene: TRBJ2-1; V gene: TRBV6-5; CDR3 protein: CASSWREGNEQFF; CDR3 DNA: TGTGCCAGCAGTTGGAGGGAGGGGAATGAGCAGTTCTTC
D gene: TRBD2; clone size: -; J gene: TRBJ2-1; V gene: TRBV11-2; CDR3 protein: CASSLALGSGSFYNEQFF; CDR3 DNA: TGTGCCAGCAGCTTAGCCCTGGGGAGCGGGAGTTTCTACAATGAGCAGTTCTTC
D gene: TRBD1; clone size: -; J gene: TRBJ1-5; V gene: TRBV27; CDR3 protein: CASSPGDRDYQPQHF; CDR3 DNA: TGTGCCAGCAGTCCGGGGGACAGGGACTATCAGCCCCAGCATTTT
D gene: TRBD1; clone size: -; J gene: TRBJ1-5; V gene: TRBV6-1; CDR3 protein: CASSEGPGQGGQPQHF; CDR3 DNA: TGTGCCAGCAGTGAGGGACCGGGACAGGGAGGTCAGCCCCAGCATTTT
D gene: TRBD2; clone size: -; J gene: TRBJ2-1; V gene: TRBV27; CDR3 protein: CASSPRTSGGPSSYNEQFF; CDR3 DNA: TGTGCCAGCAGCCCCAGGACTAGCGGGGGGCCGAGCTCCTACAATGAGCAGTTCTTC
D gene: -; clone size: -; J gene: TRBJ1-2; V gene: TRBV30; CDR3 protein: CAWSRGVGYGGYTF; CDR3 DNA: TGTGCCTGGAGTCGGGGGGTTGGGTATGGTGGCTACACCTTC
D gene: -; clone size: -; J gene: TRBJ2-7; V gene: TRBV11-2; CDR3 protein: CASSLGLYEQYF; CDR3 DNA: TGTGCCAGCAGCTTAGGCCTATACGAGCAGTACTTC
D gene: -; clone size: -; J gene: TRBJ1-1; V gene: TRBV7-8; CDR3 protein: CASSLDTTEAFF; CDR3 DNA: TGTGCCAGCAGCCTAGATACTACTGAAGCTTTCTTT
D gene: TRBD1; clone size: -; J gene: TRBJ1-2; V gene: TRBV4-1; CDR3 protein: CASSATGANYGYTF; CDR3 DNA: TGCGCCAGCAGCGCCACAGGGGCTAACTATGGCTACACCTTC
D gene: TRBD1; clone size: few; J gene: TRBJ1-1; V gene: TRBV5-1; CDR3 protein: CASSFRTGSGTEAFF; CDR3 DNA: TGCGCCAGCAGCTTCAGGACAGGGAGTGGCACTGAAGCTTTCTTT
D gene: TRBD2; clone size: -; J gene: TRBJ2-1; V gene: TRBV6-5; CDR3 protein: CASSYGVAGGPGEQFF; CDR3 DNA: TGTGCCAGCAGTTATGGTGTTGCGGGGGGGCCAGGTGAGCAGTTCTTC
D gene: TRBD1; clone size: -; J gene: TRBJ1-1; V gene: TRBV19; CDR3 protein: CASSIGTGSPNTEAFF; CDR3 DNA: TGTGCCAGTAGTATAGGGACAGGGTCCCCGAACACTGAAGCTTTCTTT
D gene: -; clone size: few; J gene: TRBJ1-1; V gene: TRBV12-5; CDR3 protein: CASGQSEAFF; CDR3 DNA: TGTGCTAGCGGACAGTCTGAAGCTTTCTTT
D gene: TRBD1; clone size: -; J gene: TRBJ2-5; V gene: TRBV5-4; CDR3 protein: CASSLDGQGGQYF; CDR3 DNA: TGTGCCAGCAGCTTGGATGGACAGGGAGGCCAGTACTTC
D gene: -; clone size: few; J gene: TRBJ1-1; V gene: TRBV5-4; CDR3 protein: CASSLVGGWDTEAFF; CDR3 DNA: TGTGCCAGCAGCTTGGTTGGGGGGTGGGACACTGAAGCTTTCTTT
D gene: TRBD1; clone size: -; J gene: TRBJ2-5; V gene: TRBV7-9; CDR3 protein: CASSLRGQGGTQYF; CDR3 DNA: TGTGCCAGCAGCTTAAGGGGACAGGGTGGGACCCAGTACTTC
D gene: TRBD2; clone size: -; J gene: TRBJ2-7; V gene: TRBV9; CDR3 protein: CASSVGAGGPGDYEQYF; CDR3 DNA: TGTGCCAGCAGCGTAGGGGCGGGAGGCCCAGGGGATTACGAGCAGTACTTC
D gene: -; clone size: -; J gene: TRBJ1-4; V gene: TRBV7-8; CDR3 protein: CASSLVPGVTNEKLFF; CDR3 DNA: TGTGCCAGCAGCTTAGTACCAGGGGTAACTAATGAAAAACTGTTTTTT
D gene: -; clone size: -; J gene: TRBJ1-3; V gene: TRBV19; CDR3 protein: CATNGGRSGNTIYF; CDR3 DNA: TGTGCCACCAATGGGGGGAGATCTGGAAACACCATATATTTT
D gene: -; clone size: -; J gene: TRBJ2-7; V gene: TRBV4-3; CDR3 protein: CASSQESARPSSYEQYF; CDR3 DNA: TGCGCCAGCAGCCAAGAATCGGCTAGACCTAGCTCCTACGAGCAGTACTTC
D gene: TRBD1; clone size: once; J gene: TRBJ1-5; V gene: TRBV7-2; CDR3 protein: CASSLRSGQGFQPQHF; CDR3 DNA: TGTGCCAGCAGCCTAAGGTCGGGACAGGGTTTCCAGCCCCAGCATTTT
D gene: -; clone size: -; J gene: TRBJ1-5; V gene: TRBV19; CDR3 protein: CASSTDLYQPQHF; CDR3 DNA: TGTGCCAGTAGTACGGACTTATATCAGCCCCAGCATTTT